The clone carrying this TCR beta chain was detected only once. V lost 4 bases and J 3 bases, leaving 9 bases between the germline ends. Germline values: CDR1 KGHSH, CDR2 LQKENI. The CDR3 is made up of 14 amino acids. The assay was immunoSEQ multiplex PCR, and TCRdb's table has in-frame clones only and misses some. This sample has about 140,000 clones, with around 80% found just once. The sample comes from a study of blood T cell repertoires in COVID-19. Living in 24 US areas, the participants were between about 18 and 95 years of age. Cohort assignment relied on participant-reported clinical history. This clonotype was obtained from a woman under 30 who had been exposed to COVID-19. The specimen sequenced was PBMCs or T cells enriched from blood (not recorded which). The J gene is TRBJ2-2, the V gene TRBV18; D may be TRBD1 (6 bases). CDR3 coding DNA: TGTGCCAGCTCACGAAACAGGGACACCGGGGAGCTGTTTTTT. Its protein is CASSRNRDTGELFF.